Sequencing of this TCR beta chain was carried out in a study of T cells in Graves' hyperthyroidism and ophthalmopathy (dated by TCRdb to about 2019). Study-wide context: Peripheral blood was collected at initial diagnosis, before any treatment. A discovery cohort of about a hundred patients, approximately 44 with Graves' ophthalmopathy and over 55 with stable Graves' hyperthyroidism, was used to find distinguishing TCR V-J signatures. Whether ophthalmopathy could be predicted prospectively was tested in an independent validation cohort made up of approximately 19 hyperthyroidism patients plus 17 patients who later progressed to ophthalmopathy. The 100 discovery patients were randomly split 7:3 into training and test sets. In several Graves' hyperthyroidism patients, the study also compared T-cell repertoires from thyroid tissue with T-cell repertoires from blood. Once sampling was done, hyperthyroidism patients were given methimazole at a starting dose of 30 mg daily, whereas ophthalmopathy patients were given high-dose intravenous methylprednisolone. The paper describes TCR Vbeta CDR3 sequencing of roughly 130 peripheral blood samples, made up of 43 ophthalmopathy patients, roughly 75 hyperthyroidism patients and 17 progressor patients.

Ophthalmopathy patients had moderately to severely active disease, Clinical Activity Score of at least 3, NOSPECS grade of at least 4, and duration under 3 months. Patients with uncontrolled infections, other autoimmune diseases, pregnancy or lactation were excluded. Diagnoses were established on the basis of clinical symptoms, serum thyroxine and TRAb, thyroid ultrasound, and orbital computed tomography. PBMCs were isolated from more than 9 ml of fresh peripheral blood by Ficoll-Paque density gradient centrifugation. Total RNA was extracted with Trizol reagent, and quality was checked on an Agilent 2100 Bioanalyzer. The TCR beta CDR3 regions were amplified from the RNA transcripts. For the first round of RT-PCR on the TCR CDR3, the HTBI primer set was used together with the Qiagen OneStep RT-PCR kit. Libraries were constructed in a second round of multiplex PCR, after which size selection and purification were performed. The libraries were sequenced on an Illumina HiSeq2000 using paired-end 100 bp reads. As for the original processing: Raw data were processed with SOAPnuke, discarding reads with adapters, uncalled bases, mean Phred below 15, or no exact constant-primer or identifier match. COPE v1.2.5 was used to merge high-quality paired reads, and clonotypes were defined as unique nucleotide sequences. MiTCR v1.1 was used to align the clonotypes against IMGT TRBV, TRBD and TRBJ reference segments. Only V-J combinations with frequency above 0.0001, covering about 99% of repertoires, were analysed. A TCS score was defined as the ratio between F50 (clonal expansion) and ExV (chaos), using BLOSUM62-based TCRdist between CDR3 peptides within each V-J. Welch's t-statistics and random forest reduced roughly 500 V-J features to 10 to 15, which were used in a naive Bayes classifier (R e1071). Using fastp trimming at Q25 and MiXCR clonotype assembly, TCRdb reanalyzed the public sequencing data and kept in-frame beta chains. Each entry merges the rows of one CDR3 protein and shows their most common DNA and genes. It is TCRdb's table, rather than the study itself, that gives the V and J calls and clone size. The sample has about 640,000 distinct CDR3 sequences on record, 20% to 25% of them singletons. Of the sample, about 34% falls within the top ten clones.

The germline V gene gives CDR1 as KGHDR and CDR2 as SFDVKD. Germline trimming amounts to 5 bases on V and 6 bases on J, with 10 as the count of junction bases outside the gene matches. The CDR3 runs 15 residues from the cysteine to the phenylalanine. The DNA shown is the 45-base CDR3, in frame from base 1. This clonotype has only a few counts. Which antigen it targets is not known. Base-call qualities are not available, and no considerably larger clone is one nucleotide away. Overall results and qualifications from the work: A 13 V-J signature model separated ophthalmopathy from stable hyperthyroidism, with approximately 87% sensitivity and 81.08% specificity in cross-validation and 80%/75% in testing. No statistical method was used to set the sample size in advance, and investigators knew the group allocation. In validation, progression to ophthalmopathy was predicted by the model with 70% to 71% sensitivity and roughly 76% specificity, a median of roughly 6.4 months before onset. Blood samples also contained most of the expanded thyroid clonotypes (frequency above 0.001), which suggests that blood repertoires may reflect thyroid immune responses.

Specimen: blood. Rearrangement joined TRBV24-1 to TRBJ1-2, and TRBD1 matches 8 of the central bases. This clonotype was sampled from a man younger than 40 with Graves' ophthalmopathy. In nucleotide form, the sequence is TGTGCCACCAGTGCCCTTGACGGACAGGGTCATGGCTACACCTTC. Its amino acids are CATSALDGQGHGYTF.